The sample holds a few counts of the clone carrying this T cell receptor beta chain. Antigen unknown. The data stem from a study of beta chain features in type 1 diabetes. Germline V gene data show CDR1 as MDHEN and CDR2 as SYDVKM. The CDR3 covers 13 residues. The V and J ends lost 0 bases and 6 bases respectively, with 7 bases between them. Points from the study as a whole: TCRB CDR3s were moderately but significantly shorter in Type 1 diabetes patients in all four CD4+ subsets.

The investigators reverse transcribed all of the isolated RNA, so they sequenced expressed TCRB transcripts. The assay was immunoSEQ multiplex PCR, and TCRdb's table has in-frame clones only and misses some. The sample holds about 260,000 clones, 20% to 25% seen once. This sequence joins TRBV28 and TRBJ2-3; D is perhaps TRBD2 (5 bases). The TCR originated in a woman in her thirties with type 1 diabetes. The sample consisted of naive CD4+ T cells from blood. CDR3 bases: TGTGCCAGCAGTTTATGGACGGGGGATACGCAGTATTTT. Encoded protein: CASSLWTGDTQYF.